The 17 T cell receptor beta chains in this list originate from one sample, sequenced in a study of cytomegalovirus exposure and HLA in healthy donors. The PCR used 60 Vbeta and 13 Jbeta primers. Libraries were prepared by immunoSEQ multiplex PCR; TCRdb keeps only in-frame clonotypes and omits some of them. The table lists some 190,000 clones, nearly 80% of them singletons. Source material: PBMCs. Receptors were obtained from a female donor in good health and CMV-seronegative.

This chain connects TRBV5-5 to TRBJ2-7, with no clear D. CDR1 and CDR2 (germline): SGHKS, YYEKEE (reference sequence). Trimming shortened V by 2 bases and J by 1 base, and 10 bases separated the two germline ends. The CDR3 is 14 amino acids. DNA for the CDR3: TGTGCCAGCAGCTTAGCGCTGTATTCCTACGAGCAGTACTTC. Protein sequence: CASSLALYSYEQYF.

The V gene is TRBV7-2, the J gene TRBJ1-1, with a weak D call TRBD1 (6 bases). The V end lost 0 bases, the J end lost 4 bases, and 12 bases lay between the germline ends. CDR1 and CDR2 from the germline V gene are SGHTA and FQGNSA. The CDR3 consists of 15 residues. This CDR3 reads CASSLARGAGTEAFF. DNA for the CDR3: TGTGCCAGCAGCTTAGCTCGGGGGGCAGGCACTGAAGCTTTCTTT.

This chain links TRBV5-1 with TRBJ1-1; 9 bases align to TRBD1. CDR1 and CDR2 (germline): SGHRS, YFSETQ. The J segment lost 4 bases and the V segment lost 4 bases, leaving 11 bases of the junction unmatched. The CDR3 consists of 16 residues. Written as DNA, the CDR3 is TGCGCCAGCAGCCCACCCGGACAGGGGAGGGTCACTGAAGCTTTCTTT. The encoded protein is CASSPPGQGRVTEAFF.

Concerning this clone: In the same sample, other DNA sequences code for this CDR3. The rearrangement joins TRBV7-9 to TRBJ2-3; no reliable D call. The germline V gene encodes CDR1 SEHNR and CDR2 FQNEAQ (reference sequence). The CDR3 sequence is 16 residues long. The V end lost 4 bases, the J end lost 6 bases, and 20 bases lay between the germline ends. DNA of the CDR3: TGTGCCAGCAGCTCCTACTTAGCTGTTACCACGGATACGCAGTATTTT. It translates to CASSSYLAVTTDTQYF.

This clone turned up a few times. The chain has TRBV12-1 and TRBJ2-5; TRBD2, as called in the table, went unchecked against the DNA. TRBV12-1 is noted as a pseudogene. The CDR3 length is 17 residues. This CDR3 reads CASSPMSAGGKQETQYF. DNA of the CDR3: TGTGCCAGCAGCCCAATGAGCGCGGGGGGTAAACAAGAGACCCAGTACTTC.

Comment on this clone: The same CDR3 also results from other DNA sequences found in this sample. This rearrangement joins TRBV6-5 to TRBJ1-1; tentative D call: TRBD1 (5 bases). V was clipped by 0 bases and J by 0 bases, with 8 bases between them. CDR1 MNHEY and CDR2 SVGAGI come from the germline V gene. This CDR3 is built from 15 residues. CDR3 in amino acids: CASSYSTGMNTEAFF. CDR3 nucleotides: TGTGCCAGCAGTTACTCAACAGGTATGAACACTGAAGCTTTCTTT.

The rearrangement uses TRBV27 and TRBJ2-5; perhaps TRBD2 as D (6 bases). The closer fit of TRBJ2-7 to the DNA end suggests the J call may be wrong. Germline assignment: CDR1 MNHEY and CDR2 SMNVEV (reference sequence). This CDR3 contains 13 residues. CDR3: CASSLRERYEQYF. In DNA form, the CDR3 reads TGTGCCAGCAGTTTGCGGGAAAGATACGAGCAGTACTTC.

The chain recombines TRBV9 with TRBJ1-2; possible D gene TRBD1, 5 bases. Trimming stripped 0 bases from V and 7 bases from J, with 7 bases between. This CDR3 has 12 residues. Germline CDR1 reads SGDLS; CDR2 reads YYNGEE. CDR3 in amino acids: CASSVVRGGYTF. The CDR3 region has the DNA TGTGCCAGCAGCGTAGTAAGGGGTGGCTACACCTTC.

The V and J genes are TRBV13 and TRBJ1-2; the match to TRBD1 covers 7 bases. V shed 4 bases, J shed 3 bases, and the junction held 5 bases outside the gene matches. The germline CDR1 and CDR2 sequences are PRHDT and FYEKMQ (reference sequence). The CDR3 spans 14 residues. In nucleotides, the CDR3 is TGTGCCAGCAGCTCGCGGACAGGCGACTATGGCTACACCTTC. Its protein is CASSSRTGDYGYTF.

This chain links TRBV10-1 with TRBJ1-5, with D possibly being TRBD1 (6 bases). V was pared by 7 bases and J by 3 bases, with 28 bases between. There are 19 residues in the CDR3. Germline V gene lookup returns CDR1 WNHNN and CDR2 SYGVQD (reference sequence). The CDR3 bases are TGCGCCAGCACCATATTTGATGACAGGATAAAACAGACCAATCAGCCCCAGCATTTT. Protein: CASTIFDDRIKQTNQPQHF.

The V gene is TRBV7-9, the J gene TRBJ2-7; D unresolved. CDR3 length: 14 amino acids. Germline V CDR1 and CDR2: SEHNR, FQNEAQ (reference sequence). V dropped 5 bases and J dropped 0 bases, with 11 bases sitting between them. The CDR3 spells CASSPGRASYEQYF. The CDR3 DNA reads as TGTGCCAGCAGCCCAGGCCGAGCCTCCTACGAGCAGTACTTC.

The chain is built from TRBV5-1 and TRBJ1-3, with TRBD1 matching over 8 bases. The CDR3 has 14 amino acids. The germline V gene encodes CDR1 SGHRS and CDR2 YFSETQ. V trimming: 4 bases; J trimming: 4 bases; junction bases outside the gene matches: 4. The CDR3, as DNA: TGCGCCAGCAGCCAAGGGACAGGAGGAAACACCATATATTTT. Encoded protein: CASSQGTGGNTIYF. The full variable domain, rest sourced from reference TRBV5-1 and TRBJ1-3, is KAGVTQTPRYLIKTRGQQVTLSCSPISGHRSVSWYQQTPGQGLQFLFEYFSETQRNKGNFPGRFSGRQFSNSRSEMNVSTLELGDSALYLCASSQGTGGNTIYFGEGSWLTVV.

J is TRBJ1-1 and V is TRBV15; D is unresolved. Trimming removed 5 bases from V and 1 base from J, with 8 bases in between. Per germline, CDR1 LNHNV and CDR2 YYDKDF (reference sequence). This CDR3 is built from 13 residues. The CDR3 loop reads CATSLQWNTEAFF. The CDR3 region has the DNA TGTGCCACCAGCTTGCAGTGGAACACTGAAGCTTTCTTT.

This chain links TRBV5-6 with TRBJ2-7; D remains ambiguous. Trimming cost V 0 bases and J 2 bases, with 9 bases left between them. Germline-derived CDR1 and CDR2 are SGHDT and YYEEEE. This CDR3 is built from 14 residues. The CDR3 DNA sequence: TGTGCCAGCAGCTTGGGGTCCCGAGCCTACGAGCAGTACTTC. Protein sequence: CASSLGSRAYEQYF.

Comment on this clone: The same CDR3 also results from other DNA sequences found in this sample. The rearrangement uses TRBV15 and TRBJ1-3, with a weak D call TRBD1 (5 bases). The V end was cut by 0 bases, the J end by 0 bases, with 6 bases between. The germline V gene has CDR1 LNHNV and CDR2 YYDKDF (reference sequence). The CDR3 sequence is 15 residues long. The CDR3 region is CATSRDRGSGNTIYF. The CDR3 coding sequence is TGTGCCACCAGCAGAGATAGGGGCTCTGGAAACACCATATATTTT.

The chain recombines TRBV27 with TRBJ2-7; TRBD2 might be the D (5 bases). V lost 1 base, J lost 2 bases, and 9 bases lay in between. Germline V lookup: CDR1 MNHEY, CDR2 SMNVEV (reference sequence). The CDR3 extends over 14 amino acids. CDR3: CASSLLGSPYEQYF. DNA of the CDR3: TGTGCCAGCAGTTTATTGGGGAGCCCCTACGAGCAGTACTTC.

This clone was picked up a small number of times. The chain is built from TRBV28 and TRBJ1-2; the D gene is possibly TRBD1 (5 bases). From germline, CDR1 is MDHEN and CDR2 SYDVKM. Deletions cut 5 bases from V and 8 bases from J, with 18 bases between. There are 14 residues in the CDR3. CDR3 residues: CASSPTHGGGGYTF. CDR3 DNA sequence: TGTGCCAGCAGTCCTACCCACGGGGGTGGCGGCTACACCTTC.